Listed below are T cell receptor beta chains from one sample, sequenced in a study of technical replicates of blood from a handful of donors. The repertoire was sequenced with immunoSEQ multiplex PCR; TCRdb's copy has only in-frame clones and lacks some. This sample has 74,000 or so clones, with 96% found just once. The specimen was T cells isolated from PBMCs. All receptors come from a human donor in good health. Both conserved end residues are part of each CDR3. D genes are given only for firm matches. The size entry is marked missing in some rows and otherwise reads once, few, many or a size class.

cdr3_nt cdr3_aa j_call d_call clone_size v_call
TGCGCCAGCAGCCTCGGGAACCCTAATGAAAAACTGTTTTTT CASSLGNPNEKLFF TRBJ1-4 - - TRBV5-1
TGTGCCAGCAGCTTGGGACTAGCGAAAAGTTTGGGGGAGCTGTTTTTT CASSLGLAKSLGELFF TRBJ2-2 TRBD2 - TRBV5-5
TGCGCCAGCAGCTTGGGGGGGGGATCCTACAATGAGCAGTTCTTC CASSLGGGSYNEQFF TRBJ2-1 TRBD2 few TRBV5-1
TGCAGCGGGCAGGGGGCCGGTGAGGAAAAACTGTTTTTT CSGQGAGEEKLFF TRBJ1-4 TRBD1 - TRBV29-1
TGTGCCAGCAGCTTCGACAGAACCCTCATGAACACTGAAGCTTTCTTT CASSFDRTLMNTEAFF TRBJ1-1 - - TRBV7-9
TGCGCCAGCAGTGCACAGGGGCCTTACGAGCAGTACTTC CASSAQGPYEQYF TRBJ2-7 TRBD1 - TRBV10-2
TGTGCCAGCAGCTTAGTTACAGGGGGTATGGGGGATGGCTACACCTTC CASSLVTGGMGDGYTF TRBJ1-2 TRBD1 - TRBV11-2
TGTGCCAGCAGCTTACGCGCGGAGTCCTACGAGCAGTACTTC CASSLRAESYEQYF TRBJ2-7 - - TRBV11-2
TGTGCCAGCAGCTTAAGGCCTAGCGGGAGACAGGAAACGTACAATGAGCAGTTCTTC CASSLRPSGRQETYNEQFF TRBJ2-1 TRBD2 - TRBV7-6
TGTGCCAGCAGCTTGGGCAAGGGGGGACAGGAAAAACTGTTTTTT CASSLGKGGQEKLFF TRBJ1-4 TRBD1 - TRBV5-4
TGTGCCAGCAGCCGGGCCGACGGAGGCTATGGCTACACCTTC CASSRADGGYGYTF TRBJ1-2 - - TRBV28
TGCGCCAGCAGCTTCGGACTAGCGGACTACAATGAGCAGTTCTTC CASSFGLADYNEQFF TRBJ2-1 TRBD2 - TRBV5-1
TGCGCCAGCAGCTTGGCACCCGGGGACACTGAAGCTTTCTTT CASSLAPGDTEAFF TRBJ1-1 - once TRBV5-1
TGTGCCAGCTCACTACAGGACACTGAAGCTTTCTTT CASSLQDTEAFF TRBJ1-1 - - TRBV18
TGTGCCTGGAGCCGGGTGAGTAACACTGAAGCTTTCTTT CAWSRVSNTEAFF TRBJ1-1 - - TRBV30
TGTGCCAGCTCACCCAGGACAGTTTCCCCTGCAACTAATGAAAAACTGTTTTTT CASSPRTVSPATNEKLFF TRBJ1-4 - - TRBV18
TGTGCCAGCAGTTACGTACAGAACTATGGCTACACCTTC CASSYVQNYGYTF TRBJ1-2 - - TRBV6-5
TGTGCCAGCAGCCCAATGACAGGGGGGTCCTCCTACAATGAGCAGTTCTTC CASSPMTGGSSYNEQFF TRBJ2-1 TRBD1 few TRBV6-4
TGTGCCATCAGTGAGCCAGTGGTGAATGGCTACACCTTC CAISEPVVNGYTF TRBJ1-2 - - TRBV10-3
TGTGCCAGCAGTTGGGCCCGGGGAGTGGCTGGAAACACCATATATTTT CASSWARGVAGNTIYF TRBJ1-3 - - TRBV28
TGTGCCAGCAGTGAATCAGCGGCAGGGGGCGAGAACGAGCAGTACTTC CASSESAAGGENEQYF TRBJ2-7 TRBD1 - TRBV25-1
TGTGCCAGCAGCTCGGACAGCTACTCTGGAAACACCATATATTTT CASSSDSYSGNTIYF TRBJ1-3 - - TRBV7-8
TGCGCCAGCAGTGAAGAGGAGAACACTGAAGCTTTCTTT CASSEEENTEAFF TRBJ1-1 - - TRBV10-1
TGCGCCAGCAGCTTGGACCCAGGGGATCAGACCCAGTACTTC CASSLDPGDQTQYF TRBJ2-5 - - TRBV5-1
TGTGCCAGTAGTATATCACAGGGATATGGCTACACCTTC CASSISQGYGYTF TRBJ1-2 - - TRBV19
TGTGCCAGCTCACCCACACCGGGATTTGACTATGGCTACACCTTC CASSPTPGFDYGYTF TRBJ1-2 - - TRBV18
TGCGCCAGCAGCTTGATGTCAGATAATTCACCCCTCCACTTT CASSLMSDNSPLHF TRBJ1-6 - - TRBV5-1
TGTGCCAGCAGCCCCGGGGGTTTCGATTTCGCTAGCGGGAGATCGAGCTACGAGCAGTACTTC CASSPGGFDFASGRSSYEQYF TRBJ2-7 TRBD2 - TRBV27
TGTGGAGCGGCTAGCGGGAGTGGCACCGGGGAGCTGTTTTTT CGAASGSGTGELFF TRBJ2-2 TRBD2 - TRBV10-3
TGTGCCACCAGCAGGGACAGGGCCAGCGAGCAGTACTTC CATSRDRASEQYF TRBJ2-7 TRBD1 - TRBV15
TGCGCCAGCAGGCAGCGGGAGGGAGATACAGATACGCAGTATTTT CASRQREGDTDTQYF TRBJ2-3 TRBD2 - TRBV5-1
TGTGCCAGAAGCTGGGGACAGGGCGGTGACGGAAACACCATATATTTT CARSWGQGGDGNTIYF TRBJ1-3 TRBD1 - TRBV5-3
TGTGCCAGCAGCCGACAGAGCATGAACACTGAAGCTTTCTTT CASSRQSMNTEAFF TRBJ1-1 - - TRBV7-2
TGTGCCAGCAGCTTCAGGGGGCGAATCGCAGATACGCAGTATTTT CASSFRGRIADTQYF TRBJ2-3 TRBD1 - TRBV28
TGTGCCAGCAGCTTAGTCGGGGGTGGGCCTCTCGGCAATGAGCAGTTCTTC CASSLVGGGPLGNEQFF TRBJ2-1 - - TRBV7-2
TGCGCCAGCAGCTTGGGCGGGGCAGGCGGCCGGTACGAGCAGTACTTC CASSLGGAGGRYEQYF TRBJ2-7 - - TRBV5-1
TGTGCCAGCTCACCACCTACGGGACAGGGTTTCCAGGGCACTGAAGCTTTCTTT CASSPPTGQGFQGTEAFF TRBJ1-1 TRBD1 - TRBV18
TGTGCCAGCAGTCTTGGACAGTCGGAAAAACTGTTTTTT CASSLGQSEKLFF TRBJ1-4 - - TRBV5-4
TGCGCCAGCAGCCTGGGGGACAGGGGCTACACCGGGGAGCTGTTTTTT CASSLGDRGYTGELFF TRBJ2-2 TRBD1 - TRBV4-1
TGTGCCAGCAGCTTAGGGTTTCCGGAACTAGCCTCCGGGGAGCTGTTTTTT CASSLGFPELASGELFF TRBJ2-2 - - TRBV7-6
TGTGCCACCAGCGACAGGGTTAACTATGGCTACACCTTC CATSDRVNYGYTF TRBJ1-2 TRBD1 - TRBV15
TGCAGCGACCGGGGGGCGAAAGTCCATTCACCCCTCCACTTT CSDRGAKVHSPLHF TRBJ1-6 - - TRBV29-1
TGTGCCAGCAGTGAGCAGGGGCGTGCCGTTAACTATGGCTACACCTTC CASSEQGRAVNYGYTF TRBJ1-2 - - TRBV6-1
TGTGCCAGCAGTGACACCGGGTACACCGGGGAGCTGTTTTTT CASSDTGYTGELFF TRBJ2-2 - - TRBV6-4
TGTGCCAGCAGCCCCAGACTAGACTCCGGCGAGCAGTACTTC CASSPRLDSGEQYF TRBJ2-7 - - TRBV6-4
TGTGCCAGCAGTGACGGACAGGACTATGGCTACACCTTC CASSDGQDYGYTF TRBJ1-2 TRBD1 - TRBV6-1
TGCGCCAGCAGCCAAGATTTTAGGACAGGGGGTAGCAATCAGCCCCAGCATTTT CASSQDFRTGGSNQPQHF TRBJ1-5 TRBD1 - TRBV4-1
TGTGCCAGCAGCTTAGCAAGGCTAGCGGTACAAGAGACCCAGTACTTC CASSLARLAVQETQYF TRBJ2-5 TRBD2 - TRBV7-9
TGTGCCAGCAGCCTACAGGGGTGGGAAGGCTACACCTTC CASSLQGWEGYTF TRBJ1-2 TRBD1 - TRBV11-2
TGTGCCAGCAGTGAATACTACGAGCAGTACTTC CASSEYYEQYF TRBJ2-7 - once TRBV2
TGTGCCAGCAGTGATGGGGGGGTCGGAAGGTTTGCAACTAATGAAAAACTGTTTTTT CASSDGGVGRFATNEKLFF TRBJ1-4 - - TRBV2
TGCAGCGTTGAAGTCGACGGGGGTGAGTGGCATGAAAAACTGTTTTTT CSVEVDGGEWHEKLFF TRBJ1-4 - - TRBV29-1
TGTGCCAGCAGCTTAGGTCTATTTGGTAGCGGATTCACAGATACGCAGTATTTT CASSLGLFGSGFTDTQYF TRBJ2-3 - - TRBV11-3
TGTGCCAGTAGTACAGGTAACTACGAGCAGTACTTC CASSTGNYEQYF TRBJ2-7 - - TRBV19
TGTGCCAGCAGCTTGTCGGGGGGAGGCTACAATGAGCAGTTCTTC CASSLSGGGYNEQFF TRBJ2-1 TRBD2 - TRBV5-4
TGTGCCAGCAGCTTGGATCAGCGGGCCACAGATACGCAGTATTTT CASSLDQRATDTQYF TRBJ2-3 - - TRBV5-4
TGTGCCAGCTCACCACCGGGCGGACTAGCGCCCTACGAGCAGTACTTC CASSPPGGLAPYEQYF TRBJ2-7 TRBD2 - TRBV18
TGTGCCAGCAGCCCTGCCGATAGTAAGGATACGCAGTATTTT CASSPADSKDTQYF TRBJ2-3 - - TRBV6-5
TGCGCCAGCAGCTTGGTACAGGGAAGCGGCACAGATACGCAGTATTTT CASSLVQGSGTDTQYF TRBJ2-3 - - TRBV5-1